This is a list of T cell receptor beta chains from one sample in a study of vaccination effects on CD4 cells after COVID-19. For these TCRs, the target antigens are not known. The data were produced by immunoSEQ multiplex PCR, yet TCRdb's version contains in-frame clones alone and is incomplete. The data contain under 13,000 clones, about two thirds of them singletons. Specimen: CD4+ T cells from PBMCs cultured with HCoV-229E spike peptides, collected before COVID-19 vaccination. These receptors were taken from a human donor who received a COVID-19 vaccine. Each CDR3 is given with its conserved first and last residue. A D gene is named only where the DNA matches it firmly. Expanded clones are given a class, and other clones once, few, many or no size at all.

D | size | J | V | CDR3 | DNA
. | . | TRBJ2-3 | TRBV27 | CASSFRDSTDTQYF | TGTGCCAGCAGTTTCAGGGACAGCACAGATACGCAGTATTTT
. | . | TRBJ1-1 | TRBV3-1/TRBV3-2 | CASSQEESHTEAFF | TGTGCCAGCAGCCAAGAGGAGTCCCACACTGAAGCTTTCTTT
TRBD2 | . | TRBJ2-7 | TRBV11-2 | CASSLVGGISGRTYEQYF | TGTGCCAGCAGCTTAGTAGGCGGTATTAGCGGGAGAACCTACGAGCAGTACTTC
. | . | TRBJ1-2 | TRBV12-3/TRBV12-4 | CASSLDGNYGYTF | TGTGCCAGCAGTTTAGATGGCAACTATGGCTACACCTTC
. | . | TRBJ1-5 | TRBV29-1 | CSVEGMRGSNQPQHF | TGCAGCGTTGAGGGGATGCGTGGTAGCAATCAGCCCCAGCATTTT
. | . | TRBJ1-3 | TRBV19 | CASSIGQRGAGNTIYF | TGTGCCAGTAGTATTGGGCAGCGAGGGGCTGGAAACACCATATATTTT
. | . | TRBJ1-1 | TRBV18 | CASSPELNTEAFF | TGTGCCAGCTCACCGGAGCTGAACACTGAAGCTTTCTTT
TRBD2 | once | TRBJ2-1 | TRBV6-1 | CASSELAGGHNEQFF | TGTGCCAGCAGTGAACTAGCGGGAGGGCACAATGAGCAGTTCTTC
TRBD2 | . | TRBJ2-5 | TRBV29-1 | CSDAGGEETQYF | TGCAGCGACGCGGGGGGAGAAGAGACCCAGTACTTC
TRBD2 | few | TRBJ2-2 | TRBV7-2 | CASSSPSGGQGGELFF | TGTGCCAGCAGCTCCCCCAGCGGGGGGCAGGGCGGGGAGCTGTTTTTT
. | . | TRBJ2-7 | TRBV6-1 | CASSETWADPYEQYF | TGTGCCAGCAGTGAGACTTGGGCGGACCCCTACGAGCAGTACTTC
. | . | TRBJ1-1 | TRBV13 | CASSSLSGENTEAFF | TGTGCCAGCAGCTCCCTCTCGGGGGAGAACACTGAAGCTTTCTTT
. | . | TRBJ1-2 | TRBV11-2 | CASSLDGYGYTF | TGTGCCAGCAGCTTAGATGGGTATGGCTACACCTTC
. | . | TRBJ2-5 | TRBV15 | CATSRDRPETQYF | TGTGCCACCAGCCGCGACCGTCCGGAGACCCAGTACTTC
TRBD1 | . | TRBJ1-5 | TRBV19 | CASSMTGDQPQHF | TGTGCCAGTAGTATGACAGGGGATCAGCCCCAGCATTTT
. | few | TRBJ1-6 | TRBV5-5 | CASSFNGKSYNSPLHF | TGTGCCAGCAGCTTTAATGGGAAGTCCTATAATTCACCCCTCCACTTT
. | . | TRBJ1-3 | TRBV27 | CASSLKAPGNTIYF | TGTGCCAGCAGTTTGAAGGCCCCTGGAAACACCATATATTTT
. | . | TRBJ1-2 | TRBV9 | CASSVNGWVRGRSMSYTF | TGTGCCAGCAGCGTCAACGGGTGGGTCAGGGGACGATCGATGAGCTACACCTTC
TRBD2 | . | TRBJ2-7 | TRBV7-6 | CASSPRGTSGYEQYF | TGTGCCAGCAGCCCACGGGGGACTAGCGGATACGAGCAGTACTTC
. | . | TRBJ2-6 | TRBV11-2 | CASSSVRRDGGSGANVLTF | TGTGCCAGCAGCTCCGTACGCCGGGACGGTGGCTCTGGGGCCAACGTCCTGACTTTC
. | . | TRBJ2-3 | TRBV7-3 | CASSLGAARGTDTQYF | TGTGCCAGCAGCTTAGGGGCTGCAAGGGGCACAGATACGCAGTATTTT
TRBD1 | few | TRBJ1-6 | TRBV2 | CASLLDRGNSPLHF | TGTGCCAGCCTCCTGGACAGGGGAAATTCACCCCTCCACTTT
TRBD2 | . | TRBJ2-5 | TRBV5-6 | CASSPTGLGRSSAQYF | TGTGCCAGCAGCCCAACTGGACTAGGGCGGAGTTCGGCCCAGTACTTC
. | . | TRBJ2-1 | TRBV28 | CASFSQPANEQFF | TGTGCCAGCTTTTCCCAGCCAGCAAATGAGCAGTTCTTC
. | . | TRBJ2-1 | TRBV28 | CASSSTRMAYNEQFF | TGTGCCAGCAGTTCCACTAGAATGGCCTACAATGAGCAGTTCTTC
. | . | TRBJ1-1 | TRBV29-1 | CSVQSGTPTGGTEAFF | TGCAGCGTGCAATCCGGGACACCTACGGGGGGCACTGAAGCTTTCTTT
. | . | TRBJ2-7 | TRBV3-1/TRBV3-2 | CASSRRDSSYEQYF | TGTGCCAGCAGCCGAAGGGACTCCTCCTACGAGCAGTACTTC
. | . | TRBJ2-2 | TRBV19 | CASRKPGSVNTGELFF | TGTGCCAGTAGGAAACCAGGGTCTGTTAACACCGGGGAGCTGTTTTTT
. | . | TRBJ2-7 | TRBV7-2 | CASSLGGQGFSEQYF | TGTGCCAGCAGCTTAGGCGGCCAGGGTTTCTCTGAGCAGTACTTC
. | few | TRBJ2-2 | TRBV12-3/TRBV12-4 | CASDTDNTGELFF | TGTGCCAGCGATACAGATAACACCGGGGAGCTGTTTTTT
. | . | TRBJ1-1 | TRBV9 | CASSVEAGDTEAFF | TGTGCCAGCAGCGTAGAGGCAGGGGACACTGAAGCTTTCTTT
. | . | TRBJ2-4 | TRBV5-5 | CASSLEAPAKNIQYF | TGTGCCAGCAGCTTAGAGGCCCCGGCCAAAAACATTCAGTACTTC